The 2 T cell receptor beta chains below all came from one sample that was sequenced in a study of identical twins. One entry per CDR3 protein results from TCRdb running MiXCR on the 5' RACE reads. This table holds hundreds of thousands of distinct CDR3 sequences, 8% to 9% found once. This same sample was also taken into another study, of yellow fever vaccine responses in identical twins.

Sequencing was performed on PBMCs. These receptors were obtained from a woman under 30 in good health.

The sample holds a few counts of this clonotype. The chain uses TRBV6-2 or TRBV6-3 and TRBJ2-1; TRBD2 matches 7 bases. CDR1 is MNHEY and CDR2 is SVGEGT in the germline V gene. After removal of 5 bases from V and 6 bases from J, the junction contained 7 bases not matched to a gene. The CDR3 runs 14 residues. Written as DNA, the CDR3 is TGTGCCAGCAGTGGGGACTACTCCCTCAATGAGCAGTTCTTC. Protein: CASSGDYSLNEQFF.

CDR3 protein: CASSLFYFGEGLSYNEQFF. The CDR3 coding sequence is TGTGCCAGCAGCTTATTTTATTTTGGTGAGGGCCTCTCCTACAATGAGCAGTTCTTC. This rearrangement joins TRBV11-2 to TRBJ2-1; D is possibly TRBD2 (5 bases). Germline CDR1 is SGHAT and CDR2 is FQNNGV. Between the trimmed V and J ends, which lost 2 bases and 0 bases, there was a span of 20 bases. The length of the CDR3 is 19 residues.